This T cell receptor beta chain came from a study of OX40 agonist ivuxolimab in advanced cancers. As for the study in general: Under the entry rules, prior anti-PD-1, anti-PD-L1 or anti-CTLA-4 therapy was allowed, and about 38% had some. Whole-study findings and limits: Clonal expansion was among the lowest in partial responders at 0.1-3.0 mg/kg, especially CD8+.

Libraries were prepared by immunoSEQ multiplex PCR; TCRdb keeps only in-frame clonotypes and omits some of them. The sample records about 85,000 clones, around 80% being singletons. The CDR3 has 21 residues. The V gene end was trimmed by 6 bases and the J gene end by 0 bases; junction bases not matched to a gene: 24. CDR1 and CDR2 from the germline V gene are MDHEN and SYDVKM. Turning to this clone: Its antigen is unidentified.

People who had autoimmune disease history or systemic immunosuppression were excluded. This specimen was CD4+ or CD8+ T cells sorted from blood, taken in a trial of the OX40 agonist ivuxolimab. This TCR derives from an adult with an advanced solid tumor such as melanoma, head and neck, liver or kidney cancer. The V gene is TRBV28, the J gene TRBJ2-7, with TRBD2 identical over 9 bases. This CDR3 reads CASSYSSIQPLAGASSYEQYF. CDR3 sequence (DNA): TGTGCCAGCAGCTACTCCTCTATCCAGCCCTTAGCGGGAGCTTCCTCCTACGAGCAGTACTTC.